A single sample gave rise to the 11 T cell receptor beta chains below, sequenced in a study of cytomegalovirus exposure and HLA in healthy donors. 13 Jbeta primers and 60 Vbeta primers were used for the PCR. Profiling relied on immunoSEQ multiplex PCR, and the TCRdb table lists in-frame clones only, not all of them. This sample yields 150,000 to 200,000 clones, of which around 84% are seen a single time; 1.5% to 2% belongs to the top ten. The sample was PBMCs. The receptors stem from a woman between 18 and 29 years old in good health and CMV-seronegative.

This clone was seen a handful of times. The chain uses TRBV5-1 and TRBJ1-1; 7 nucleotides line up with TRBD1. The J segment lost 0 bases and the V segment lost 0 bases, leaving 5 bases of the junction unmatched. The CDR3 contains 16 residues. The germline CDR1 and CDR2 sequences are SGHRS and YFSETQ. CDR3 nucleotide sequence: TGCGCCAGCAGCTTGGCGACAGGGCTACTGAACACTGAAGCTTTCTTT. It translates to CASSLATGLLNTEAFF.

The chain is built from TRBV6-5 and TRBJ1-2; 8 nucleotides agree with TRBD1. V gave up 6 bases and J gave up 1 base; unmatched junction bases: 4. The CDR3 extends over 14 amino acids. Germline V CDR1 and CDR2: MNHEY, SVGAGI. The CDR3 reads CASRRTGGNYGYTF. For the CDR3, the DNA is TGTGCCAGCAGGAGAACAGGGGGTAACTATGGCTACACCTTC.

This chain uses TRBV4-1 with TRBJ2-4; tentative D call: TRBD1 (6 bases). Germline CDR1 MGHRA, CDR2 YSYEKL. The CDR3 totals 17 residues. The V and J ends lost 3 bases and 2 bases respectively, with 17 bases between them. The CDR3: CASSHDGGTGTKNIQYF. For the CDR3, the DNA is TGCGCCAGCAGCCACGATGGGGGAACAGGGACCAAAAACATTCAGTACTTC.

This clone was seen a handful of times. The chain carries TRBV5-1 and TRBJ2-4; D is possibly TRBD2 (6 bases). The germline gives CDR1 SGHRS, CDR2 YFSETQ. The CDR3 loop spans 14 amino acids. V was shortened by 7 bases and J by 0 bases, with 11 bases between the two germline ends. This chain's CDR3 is CASSPGVAKNIQYF. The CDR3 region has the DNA TGCGCCAGCTCACCGGGGGTAGCCAAAAACATTCAGTACTTC.

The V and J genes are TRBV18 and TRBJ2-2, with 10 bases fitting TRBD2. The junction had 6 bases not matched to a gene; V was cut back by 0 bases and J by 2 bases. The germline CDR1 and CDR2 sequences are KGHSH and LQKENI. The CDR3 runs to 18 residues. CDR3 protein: CASSPPNSGGINTGELFF. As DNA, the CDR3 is TGTGCCAGCTCACCACCGAATAGCGGGGGGATTAACACCGGGGAGCTGTTTTTT.

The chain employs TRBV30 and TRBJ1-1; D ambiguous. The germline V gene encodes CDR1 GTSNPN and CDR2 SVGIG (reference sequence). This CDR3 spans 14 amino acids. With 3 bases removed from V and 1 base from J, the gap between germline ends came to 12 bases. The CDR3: CAWRVPPGNTEAFF. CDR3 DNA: TGTGCCTGGAGGGTGCCCCCGGGGAACACTGAAGCTTTCTTT.

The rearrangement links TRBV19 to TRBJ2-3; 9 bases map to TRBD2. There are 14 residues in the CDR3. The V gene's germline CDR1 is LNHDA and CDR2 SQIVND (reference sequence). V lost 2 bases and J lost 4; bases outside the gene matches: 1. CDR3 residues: CASSILAGPDTQYF. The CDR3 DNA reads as TGTGCCAGTAGTATACTAGCGGGACCAGATACGCAGTATTTT.

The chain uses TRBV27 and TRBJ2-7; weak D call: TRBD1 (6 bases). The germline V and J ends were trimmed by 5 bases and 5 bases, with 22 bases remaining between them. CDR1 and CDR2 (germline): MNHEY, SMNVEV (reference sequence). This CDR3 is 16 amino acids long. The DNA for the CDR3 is TGTGCCAGCAGTCCAGGGGACCGCCGATTCAACGACGAGCAGTACTTC. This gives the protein CASSPGDRRFNDEQYF.

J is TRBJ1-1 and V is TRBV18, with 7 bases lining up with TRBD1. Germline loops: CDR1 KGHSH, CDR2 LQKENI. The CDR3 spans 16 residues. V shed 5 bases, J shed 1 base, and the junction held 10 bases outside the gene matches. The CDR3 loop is CASSFTTGAPNTEAFF. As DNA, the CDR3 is TGTGCCAGCTCATTTACAACAGGGGCGCCGAACACTGAAGCTTTCTTT.

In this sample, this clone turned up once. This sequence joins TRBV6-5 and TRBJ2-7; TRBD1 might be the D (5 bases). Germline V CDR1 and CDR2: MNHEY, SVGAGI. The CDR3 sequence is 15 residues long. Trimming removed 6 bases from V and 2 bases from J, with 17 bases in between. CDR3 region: CASRPGGAGPYEQYF. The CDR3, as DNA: TGTGCCAGCAGGCCCGGTGGGGCAGGGCCCTACGAGCAGTACTTC.

CDR3 nucleotides: TGTGCCAGTAAGGGGTTGCAAGGAAACACCATATATTTT. Amino acids: CASKGLQGNTIYF. The chain employs TRBV19 and TRBJ1-3; the D gene is possibly TRBD1 (5 bases). The CDR3 loop spans 13 amino acids. The V gene's germline CDR1 is LNHDA and CDR2 SQIVND (reference sequence). The V gene lost 7 bases and the J gene lost 4 bases, with 11 bases spanning the gap.